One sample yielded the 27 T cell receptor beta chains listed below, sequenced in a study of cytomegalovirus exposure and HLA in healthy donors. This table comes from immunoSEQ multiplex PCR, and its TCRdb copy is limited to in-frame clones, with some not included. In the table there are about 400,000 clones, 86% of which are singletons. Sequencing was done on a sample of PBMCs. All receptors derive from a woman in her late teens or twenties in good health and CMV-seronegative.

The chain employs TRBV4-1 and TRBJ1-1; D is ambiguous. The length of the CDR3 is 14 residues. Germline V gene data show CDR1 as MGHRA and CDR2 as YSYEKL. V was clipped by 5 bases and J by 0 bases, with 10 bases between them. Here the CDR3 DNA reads TGCGCCAGCAGCTTACTCGGGGTGAACACTGAAGCTTTCTTT. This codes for CASSLLGVNTEAFF.

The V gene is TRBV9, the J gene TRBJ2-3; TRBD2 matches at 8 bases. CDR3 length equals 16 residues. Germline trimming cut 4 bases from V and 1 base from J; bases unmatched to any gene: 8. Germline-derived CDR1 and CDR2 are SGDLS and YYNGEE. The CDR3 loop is CASSPSPGGGTDTQYF. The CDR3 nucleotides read TGTGCCAGCAGCCCCTCCCCGGGGGGGGGCACAGATACGCAGTATTTT.

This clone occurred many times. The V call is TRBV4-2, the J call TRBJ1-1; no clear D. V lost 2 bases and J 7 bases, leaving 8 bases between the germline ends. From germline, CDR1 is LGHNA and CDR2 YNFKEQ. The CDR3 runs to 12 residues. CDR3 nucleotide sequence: TGTGCCAGCAGCCAAAACAGAAATGAAGCTTTCTTT. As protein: CASSQNRNEAFF.

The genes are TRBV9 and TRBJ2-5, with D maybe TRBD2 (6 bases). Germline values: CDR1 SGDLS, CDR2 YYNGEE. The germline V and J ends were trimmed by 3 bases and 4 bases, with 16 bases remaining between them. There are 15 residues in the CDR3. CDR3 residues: CASSAVGGLAETQYF. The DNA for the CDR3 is TGTGCCAGCAGCGCGGTCGGAGGGTTAGCAGAGACCCAGTACTTC. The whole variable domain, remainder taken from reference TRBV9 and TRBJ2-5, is DSGVTQTPKHLITATGQRVTLRCSPRSGDLSVYWYQQSLDQGLQFLIQYYNGEERAKGNILERFSAQQFPDLHSELNLSSLELGDSALYFCASSAVGGLAETQYFGPGTRLLVL.

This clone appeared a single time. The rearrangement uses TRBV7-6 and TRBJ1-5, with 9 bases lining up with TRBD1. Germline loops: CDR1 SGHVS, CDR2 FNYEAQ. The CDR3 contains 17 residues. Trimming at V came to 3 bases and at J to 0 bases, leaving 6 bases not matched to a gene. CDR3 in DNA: TGTGCCAGCAGCTTCCTGACAGGGGGAGATAGCAATCAGCCCCAGCATTTT. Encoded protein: CASSFLTGGDSNQPQHF.

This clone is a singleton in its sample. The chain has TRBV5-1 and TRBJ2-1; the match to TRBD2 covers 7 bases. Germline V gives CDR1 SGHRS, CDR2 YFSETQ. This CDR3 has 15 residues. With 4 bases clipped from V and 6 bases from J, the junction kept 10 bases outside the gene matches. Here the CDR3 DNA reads TGCGCCAGCAGCCTCCTAAGCGGGAAAGGCAATGAGCAGTTCTTC. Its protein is CASSLLSGKGNEQFF.

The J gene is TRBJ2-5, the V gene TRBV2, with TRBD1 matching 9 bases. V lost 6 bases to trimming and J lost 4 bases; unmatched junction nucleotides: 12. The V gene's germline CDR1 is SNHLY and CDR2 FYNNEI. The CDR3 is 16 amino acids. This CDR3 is CASRPKPGTGSETQYF. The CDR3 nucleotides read TGTGCCAGCAGACCAAAACCCGGGACAGGGTCAGAGACCCAGTACTTC. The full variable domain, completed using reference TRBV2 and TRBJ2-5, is EPEVTQTPSHQVTQMGQEVILRCVPISNHLYFYWYRQILGQKVEFLVSFYNNEISEKSEIFDDQFSVERPDGSNFTLKIRSTKLEDSAMYFCASRPKPGTGSETQYFGPGTRLLVL.

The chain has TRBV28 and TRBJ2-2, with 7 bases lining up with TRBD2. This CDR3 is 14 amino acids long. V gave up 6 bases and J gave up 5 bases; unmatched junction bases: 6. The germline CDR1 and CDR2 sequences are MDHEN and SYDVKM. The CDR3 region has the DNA TGTGCCAGCAGACTGGGAGGGCCTACCGGGGAGCTGTTTTTT. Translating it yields CASRLGGPTGELFF.

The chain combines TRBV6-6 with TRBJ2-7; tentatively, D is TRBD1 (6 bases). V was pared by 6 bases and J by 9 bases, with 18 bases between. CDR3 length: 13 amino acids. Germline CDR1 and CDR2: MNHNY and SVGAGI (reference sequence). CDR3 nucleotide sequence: TGTGCCAGCAGCACCACACCAGGGGTCGGGCAGTACTTC. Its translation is CASSTTPGVGQYF.

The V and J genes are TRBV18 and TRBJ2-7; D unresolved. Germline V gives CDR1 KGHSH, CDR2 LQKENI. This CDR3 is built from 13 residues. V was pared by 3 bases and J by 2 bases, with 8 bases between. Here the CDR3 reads CASSPTLAYEQYF. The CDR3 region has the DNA TGTGCCAGCTCACCTACTCTAGCCTACGAGCAGTACTTC.

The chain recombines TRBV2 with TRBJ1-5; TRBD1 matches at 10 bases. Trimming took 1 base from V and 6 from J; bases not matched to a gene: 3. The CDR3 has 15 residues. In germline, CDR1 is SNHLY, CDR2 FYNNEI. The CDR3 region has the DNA TGTGCCAGCAGTGAAGGGACAGGGGGGGGTCAGCCCCAGCATTTT. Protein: CASSEGTGGGQPQHF.

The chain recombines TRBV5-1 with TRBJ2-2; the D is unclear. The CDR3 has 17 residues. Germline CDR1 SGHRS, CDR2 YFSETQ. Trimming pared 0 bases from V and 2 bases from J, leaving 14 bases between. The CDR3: CASSLVGAVENTGELFF. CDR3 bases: TGCGCCAGCAGCTTGGTAGGTGCGGTAGAAAACACCGGGGAGCTGTTTTTT.

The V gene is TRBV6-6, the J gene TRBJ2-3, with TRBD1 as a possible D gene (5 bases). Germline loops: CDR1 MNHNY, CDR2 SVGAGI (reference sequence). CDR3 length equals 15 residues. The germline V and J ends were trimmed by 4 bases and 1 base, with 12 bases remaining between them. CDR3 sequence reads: CASSFRQGGTDTQYF. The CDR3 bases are TGTGCCAGCAGTTTCAGGCAGGGCGGCACAGATACGCAGTATTTT.

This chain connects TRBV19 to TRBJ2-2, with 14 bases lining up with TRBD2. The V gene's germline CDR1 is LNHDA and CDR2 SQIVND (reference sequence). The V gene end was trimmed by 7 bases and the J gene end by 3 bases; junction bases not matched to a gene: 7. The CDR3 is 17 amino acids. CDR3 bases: TGTGCCAGTACCTCCCCGGGACTAGCGGGAGACACCGGGGAGCTGTTTTTT. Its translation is CASTSPGLAGDTGELFF.

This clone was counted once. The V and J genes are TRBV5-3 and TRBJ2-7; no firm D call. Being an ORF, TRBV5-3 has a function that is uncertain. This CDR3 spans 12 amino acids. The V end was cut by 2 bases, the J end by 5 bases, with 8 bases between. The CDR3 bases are TGTGCCAGAAGCTTAGGAGCTAACGAGCAGTACTTC. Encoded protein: CARSLGANEQYF.

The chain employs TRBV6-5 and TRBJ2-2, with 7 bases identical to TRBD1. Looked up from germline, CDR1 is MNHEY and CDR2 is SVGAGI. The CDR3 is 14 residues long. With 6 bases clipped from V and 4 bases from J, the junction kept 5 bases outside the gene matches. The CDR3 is CASRMDRFTGELFF. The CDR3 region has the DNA TGTGCCAGCAGAATGGACAGGTTCACCGGGGAGCTGTTTTTT.

The CDR3 here is CASRAGTGGVPYEQYF. CDR3 bases: TGCGCCAGCAGGGCAGGGACAGGCGGAGTCCCCTACGAGCAGTACTTC. V gene TRBV10-2 combines with J gene TRBJ2-7, with 8 positions matching TRBD1. The V segment lost 6 bases and the J segment 2 bases; nucleotides outside the gene matches: 12. The CDR3 loop spans 16 amino acids. Looked up from germline, CDR1 is WSHSY and CDR2 is SAAADI.

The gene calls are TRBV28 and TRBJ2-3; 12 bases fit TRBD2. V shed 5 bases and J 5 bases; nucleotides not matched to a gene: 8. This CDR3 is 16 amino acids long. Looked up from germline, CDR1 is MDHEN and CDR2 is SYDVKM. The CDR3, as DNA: TGTGCCAGCAGTCGACTAGCGGGAGAAGGTCTAGATACGCAGTATTTT. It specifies CASSRLAGEGLDTQYF.

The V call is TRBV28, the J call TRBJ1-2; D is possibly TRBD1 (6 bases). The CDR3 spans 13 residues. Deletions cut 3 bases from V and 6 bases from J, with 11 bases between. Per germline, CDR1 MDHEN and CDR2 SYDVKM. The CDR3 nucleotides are TGTGCCAGCAGTTTCAACAGGGTAAATGGCTACACCTTC. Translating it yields CASSFNRVNGYTF.

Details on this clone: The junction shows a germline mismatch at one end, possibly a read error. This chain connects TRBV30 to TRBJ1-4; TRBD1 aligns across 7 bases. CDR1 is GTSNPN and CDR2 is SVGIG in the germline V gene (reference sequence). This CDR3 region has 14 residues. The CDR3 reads CTCYRGHRNEKLFF. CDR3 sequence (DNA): TGTACCTGTTACAGGGGACACCGTAATGAAAAACTGTTTTTT.

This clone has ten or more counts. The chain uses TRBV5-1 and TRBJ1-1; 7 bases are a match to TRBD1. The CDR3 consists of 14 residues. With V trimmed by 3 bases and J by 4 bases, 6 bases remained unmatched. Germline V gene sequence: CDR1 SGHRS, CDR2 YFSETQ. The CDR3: CASSSGQIATEAFF. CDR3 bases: TGCGCCAGCAGCTCGGGACAGATCGCCACTGAAGCTTTCTTT.

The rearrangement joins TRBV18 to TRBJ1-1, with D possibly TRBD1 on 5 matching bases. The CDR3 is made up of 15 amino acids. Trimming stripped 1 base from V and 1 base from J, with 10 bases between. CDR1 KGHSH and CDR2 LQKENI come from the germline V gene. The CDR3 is CASSPRTPRNTEAFF. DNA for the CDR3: TGTGCCAGCTCACCACGGACACCAAGGAACACTGAAGCTTTCTTT.

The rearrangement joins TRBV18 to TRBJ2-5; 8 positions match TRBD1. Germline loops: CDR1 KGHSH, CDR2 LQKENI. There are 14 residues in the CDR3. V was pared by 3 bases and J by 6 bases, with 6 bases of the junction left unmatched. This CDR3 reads CASSPLQGGKTQYF. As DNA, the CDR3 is TGTGCCAGCTCACCGTTACAGGGGGGAAAGACCCAGTACTTC.

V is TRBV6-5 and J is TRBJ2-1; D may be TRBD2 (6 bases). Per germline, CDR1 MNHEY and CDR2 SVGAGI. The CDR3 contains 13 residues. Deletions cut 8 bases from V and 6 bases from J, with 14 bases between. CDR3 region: CASRTGGTNEQFF. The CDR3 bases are TGTGCCAGCCGAACGGGCGGGACCAATGAGCAGTTCTTC.

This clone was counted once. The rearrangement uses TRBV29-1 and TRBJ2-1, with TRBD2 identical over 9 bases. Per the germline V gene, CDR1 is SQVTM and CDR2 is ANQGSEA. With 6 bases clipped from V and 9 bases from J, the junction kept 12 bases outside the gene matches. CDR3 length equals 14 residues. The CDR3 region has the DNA TGCAGCGTCGGGGGGACTAGCAGGATTTCTGAGCAGTTCTTC. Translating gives CSVGGTSRISEQFF.

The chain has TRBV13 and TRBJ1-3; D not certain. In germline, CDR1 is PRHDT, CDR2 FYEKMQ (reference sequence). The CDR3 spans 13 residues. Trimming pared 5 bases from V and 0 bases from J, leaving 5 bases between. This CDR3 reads CASSQDSGNTIYF. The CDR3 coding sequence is TGTGCCAGCAGCCAGGACTCTGGAAACACCATATATTTT. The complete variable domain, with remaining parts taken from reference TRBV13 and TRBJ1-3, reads AAGVIQSPRHLIKEKRETATLKCYPIPRHDTVYWYQQGPGQDPQFLISFYEKMQSDKGSIPDRFSAQQFSDYHSELNMSSLELGDSALYFCASSQDSGNTIYFGEGSWLTVV.

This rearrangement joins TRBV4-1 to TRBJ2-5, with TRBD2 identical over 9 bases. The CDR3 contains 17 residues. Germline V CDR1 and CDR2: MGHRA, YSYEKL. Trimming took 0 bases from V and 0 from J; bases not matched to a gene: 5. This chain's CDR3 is CASSQDGSGGYQETQYF. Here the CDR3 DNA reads TGCGCCAGCAGCCAAGATGGGAGCGGGGGGTACCAAGAGACCCAGTACTTC.